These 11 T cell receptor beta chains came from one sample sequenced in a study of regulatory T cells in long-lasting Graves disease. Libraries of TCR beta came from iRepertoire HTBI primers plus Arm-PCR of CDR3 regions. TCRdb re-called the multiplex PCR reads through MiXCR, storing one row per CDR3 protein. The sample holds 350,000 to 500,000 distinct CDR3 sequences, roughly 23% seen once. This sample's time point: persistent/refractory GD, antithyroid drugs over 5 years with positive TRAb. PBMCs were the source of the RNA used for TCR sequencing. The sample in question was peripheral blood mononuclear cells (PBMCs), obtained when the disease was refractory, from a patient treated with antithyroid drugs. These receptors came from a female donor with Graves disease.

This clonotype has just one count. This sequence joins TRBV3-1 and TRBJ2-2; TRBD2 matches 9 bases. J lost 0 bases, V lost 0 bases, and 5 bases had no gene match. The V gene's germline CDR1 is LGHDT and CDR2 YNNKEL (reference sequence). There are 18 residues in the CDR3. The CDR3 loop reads CASSQDRLAGTNTGELFF. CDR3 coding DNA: TGTGCCAGCAGCCAAGATCGCCTAGCGGGGACGAACACCGGGGAGCTGTTTTTT.

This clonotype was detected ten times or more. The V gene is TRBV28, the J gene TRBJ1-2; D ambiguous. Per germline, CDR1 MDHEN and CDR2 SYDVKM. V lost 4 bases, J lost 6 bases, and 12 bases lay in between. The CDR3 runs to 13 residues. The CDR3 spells CASSSNPGNGYTF. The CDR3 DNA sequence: TGTGCCAGCAGTTCCAACCCGGGGAATGGCTACACCTTC.

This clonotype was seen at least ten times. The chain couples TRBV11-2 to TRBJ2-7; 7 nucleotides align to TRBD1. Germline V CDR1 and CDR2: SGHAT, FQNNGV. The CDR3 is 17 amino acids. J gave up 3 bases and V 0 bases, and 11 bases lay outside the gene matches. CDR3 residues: CASSLDGDRERGYEQYF. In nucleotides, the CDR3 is TGTGCCAGCAGCTTAGATGGAGACAGGGAGAGGGGCTACGAGCAGTACTTC.

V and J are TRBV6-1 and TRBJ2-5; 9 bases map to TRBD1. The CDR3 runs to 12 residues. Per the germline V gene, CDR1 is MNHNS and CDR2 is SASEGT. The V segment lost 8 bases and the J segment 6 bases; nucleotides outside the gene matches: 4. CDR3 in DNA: TGTGCCAGCCGACAGGGGGGAAAGACCCAGTACTTC. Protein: CASRQGGKTQYF.

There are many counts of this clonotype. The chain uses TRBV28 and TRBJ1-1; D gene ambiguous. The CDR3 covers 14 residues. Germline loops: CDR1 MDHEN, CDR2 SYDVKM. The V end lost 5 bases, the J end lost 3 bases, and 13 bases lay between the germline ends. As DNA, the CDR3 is TGTGCCAGCAGTGGCCGCCGGCAGGACACTGAAGCTTTCTTT. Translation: CASSGRRQDTEAFF.

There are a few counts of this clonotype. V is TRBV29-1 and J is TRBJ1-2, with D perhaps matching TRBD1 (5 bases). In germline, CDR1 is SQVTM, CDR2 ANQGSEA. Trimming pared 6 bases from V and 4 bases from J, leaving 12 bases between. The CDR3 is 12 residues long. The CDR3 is CSVTRVGYGYTF. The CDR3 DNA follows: TGCAGCGTAACCAGGGTGGGCTATGGCTACACCTTC.

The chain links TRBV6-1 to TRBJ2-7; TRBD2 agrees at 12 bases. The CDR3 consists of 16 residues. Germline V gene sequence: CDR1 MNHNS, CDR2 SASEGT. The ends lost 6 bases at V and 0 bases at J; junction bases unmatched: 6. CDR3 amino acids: CASRRLAGDSSYEQYF. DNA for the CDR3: TGTGCCAGCAGACGACTAGCGGGAGATAGCTCCTACGAGCAGTACTTC.

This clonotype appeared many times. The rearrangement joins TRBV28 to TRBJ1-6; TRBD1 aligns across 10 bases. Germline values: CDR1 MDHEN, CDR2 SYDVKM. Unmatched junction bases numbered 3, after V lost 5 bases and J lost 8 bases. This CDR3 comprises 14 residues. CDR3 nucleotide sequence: TGTGCCAGCAGTGGCGGGACAGGGGATTCACCCCTCCACTTT. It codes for CASSGGTGDSPLHF.

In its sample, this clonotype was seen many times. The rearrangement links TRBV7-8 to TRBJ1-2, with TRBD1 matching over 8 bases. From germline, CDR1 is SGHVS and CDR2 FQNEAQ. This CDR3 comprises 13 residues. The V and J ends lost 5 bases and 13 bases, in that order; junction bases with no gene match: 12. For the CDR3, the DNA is TGTGCCAGCAGCACGGGACAGGTGGTGTCTTTCACCTTC. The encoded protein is CASSTGQVVSFTF.

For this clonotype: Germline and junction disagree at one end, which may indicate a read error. CDR3 sequence (DNA): TGTGCCATCAGTGATGGTCTAGCGGGAGGACCTAGGAATGAGCAGTTCTTC. Translation gives CAISDGLAGGPRNEQFF. The chain employs TRBV28 and TRBJ2-1; 11 nucleotides line up with TRBD2. Germline CDR1 is MDHEN and CDR2 is SYDVKM. CDR3 length: 17 amino acids.

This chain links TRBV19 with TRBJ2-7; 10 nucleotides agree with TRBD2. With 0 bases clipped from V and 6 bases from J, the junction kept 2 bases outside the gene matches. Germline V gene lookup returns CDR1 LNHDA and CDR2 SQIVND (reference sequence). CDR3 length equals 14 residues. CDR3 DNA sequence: TGTGCCAGTAGTATAGAGGGGACTAGCGCCGAGCAGTACTTC. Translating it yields CASSIEGTSAEQYF.